The next 17 T cell receptor beta chains were all read from a single sample in a study of cytomegalovirus exposure and HLA in healthy donors. PCR employed 60 Vbeta and 13 Jbeta primers. Profiling relied on immunoSEQ multiplex PCR, and the TCRdb table lists in-frame clones only, not all of them. Seen here are 100,000 to 150,000 clones, around three quarters observed once, and the top ten hold 1.2%. Sample: PBMCs. These receptors were collected from a female donor in good health and CMV-seronegative.

This clone has just one count. The rearrangement uses TRBV19 and TRBJ2-7, with 8 nucleotides matching TRBD2. This CDR3 has 14 residues. The J segment lost 3 bases and the V segment lost 5 bases, leaving 6 bases of the junction unmatched. CDR1 LNHDA and CDR2 SQIVND come from the germline V gene (reference sequence). CDR3 protein: CASSASGGRYEQYF. The CDR3 coding sequence is TGTGCCAGTAGTGCGAGCGGGGGTCGCTACGAGCAGTACTTC.

In regard to this clone: At one end the junction does not follow the germline gene, possibly because of a read error. The chain uses TRBV18 and TRBJ2-1; perhaps TRBD1 as D (5 bases). The CDR3 spans 14 residues. Germline assignment: CDR1 KGHSH and CDR2 LQKENI. This chain's CDR3 is CASSPSGIYNEQLF. The CDR3 nucleotides read TGTGCCAGCTCACCATCAGGGATCTACAATGAGCAGCTCTTC.

This clone showed up just once. The rearrangement joins TRBV6-1 to TRBJ1-4; TRBD1 is a possible D gene (6 bases). Trimming took off 6 bases at V and 0 bases at J, with 8 bases between the two ends. The CDR3 covers 14 residues. Germline V lookup: CDR1 MNHNS, CDR2 SASEGT. CDR3 sequence reads: CASRDSATNEKLFF. As DNA, the CDR3 is TGTGCCAGCAGGGACAGTGCAACTAATGAAAAACTGTTTTTT.

The V gene is TRBV28, the J gene TRBJ2-6; TRBD1 aligns across 8 bases. This CDR3 contains 19 residues. J was trimmed by 0 bases and V by 6 bases; bases with no gene match: 13. Germline CDR1 is MDHEN and CDR2 is SYDVKM. The CDR3 reads CASRSIGQGFRSGANVLTF. The CDR3 nucleotides are TGTGCCAGCAGATCTATAGGACAGGGCTTTCGCTCTGGGGCCAACGTCCTGACTTTC.

Remarks on this clone: Other DNA sequences within the sample encode an identical CDR3. This chain uses TRBV21-1 with TRBJ2-2; the D call TRBD2 from the table was never checked on the DNA. TRBV21-1 is described as a pseudogene. The CDR3 runs 16 residues. DNA of the CDR3: TGTGCCAGCAGCACCCGAGGCGGGATAGACACCGGGGAGTTGTTTTTT. Protein sequence: CASSTRGGIDTGELFF.

The chain couples TRBV19 to TRBJ1-5; 7 bases line up with TRBD1. Germline V gives CDR1 LNHDA, CDR2 SQIVND (reference sequence). This CDR3 region has 15 residues. V dropped 3 bases and J dropped 6; count of bases not matched to a gene: 8. CDR3 protein: CASSMVRGGGQPQHF. CDR3 coding DNA: TGTGCCAGTAGTATGGTCCGAGGGGGCGGTCAGCCCCAGCATTTT.

This chain uses TRBV28 with TRBJ2-7; 9 bases are a match to TRBD1. The CDR3 loop spans 15 amino acids. The V gene end was trimmed by 4 bases and the J gene end by 6 bases; junction bases not matched to a gene: 10. Germline V gene lookup returns CDR1 MDHEN and CDR2 SYDVKM. Here the CDR3 reads CASSSPGQGLGEQYF. The CDR3 coding sequence is TGTGCCAGCAGTTCGCCGGGACAGGGTTTAGGCGAGCAGTACTTC.

A word on this clone: An end of the junction does not agree with germline; a read error may underlie this. The chain couples TRBV7-9 to TRBJ1-2, with 7 bases aligning to TRBD1. CDR3 length: 15 amino acids. CDR1 is SEHNR, CDR2 FQNEAQ, per germline (reference sequence). CDR3 DNA sequence: TGTTCCAGCAGCTTAGGCCAGGGGGGAACCTATGGCTACACCTTC. This encodes CSSSLGQGGTYGYTF.

With respect to this clone: The sample holds other DNA sequences that translate to the same CDR3. This chain links TRBV7-3 with TRBJ2-1; 9 bases align to TRBD2. This CDR3 comprises 14 residues. The ends lost 2 bases at V and 6 bases at J; junction bases unmatched: 2. The germline CDR1 and CDR2 sequences are SGHTA and FQGTGA. Here the CDR3 reads CASSLAGGPNEQFF. The CDR3 nucleotides read TGTGCCAGCAGCTTAGCGGGGGGGCCCAATGAGCAGTTCTTC.

J is TRBJ1-1 and V is TRBV19; maybe TRBD1 (6 bases). The CDR3 has 14 amino acids. Germline CDR1 is LNHDA and CDR2 is SQIVND (reference sequence). Trimming removed 6 bases from V and 0 bases from J, with 11 bases in between. The CDR3 bases are TGTGCCAGTAGGGACAGTTCCATGAACACTGAAGCTTTCTTT. Translation gives CASRDSSMNTEAFF.

For the CDR3, the DNA is TGTGCCTGGAGTGTCAACGTAGACTACGAGCAGTACTTC. This translates into CAWSVNVDYEQYF. The chain joins TRBV30 to TRBJ2-7; D remains ambiguous. Trimming took off 0 bases at V and 3 bases at J, with 9 bases between the two ends. The CDR3 totals 13 residues. Germline V gene sequence: CDR1 GTSNPN, CDR2 SVGIG (reference sequence).

The chain combines TRBV20-1 with TRBJ2-3; TRBD2 agrees at 7 bases. This CDR3 comprises 11 residues. Germline V gives CDR1 DFQATT, CDR2 SNEGSKA (reference sequence). With 5 bases clipped from V and 15 bases from J, the junction kept 11 bases outside the gene matches. CDR3: CSAHASWGGYF. DNA for the CDR3: TGCAGTGCTCATGCCTCGTGGGGGGGTTATTTT.

CDR3 loop: CASSPRLATYNEQFF. CDR3 sequence (DNA): TGTGCCAGCAGCCCCAGACTAGCGACCTACAATGAGCAGTTCTTC. The chain couples TRBV9 to TRBJ2-1; 8 bases are shared with TRBD2. Looked up from germline, CDR1 is SGDLS and CDR2 is YYNGEE. Unmatched junction bases numbered 5, after V lost 4 bases and J lost 2 bases. The length of the CDR3 is 15 residues.

The chain carries TRBV7-9 and TRBJ1-2; 9 nucleotides line up with TRBD1. The CDR3 has 15 amino acids. Germline trimming cut 4 bases from V and 4 bases from J; bases unmatched to any gene: 7. Looked up from germline, CDR1 is SEHNR and CDR2 is FQNEAQ (reference sequence). The CDR3 loop reads CASSYPGQGAYGYTF. CDR3 DNA: TGTGCCAGCAGCTATCCGGGACAGGGTGCCTATGGCTACACCTTC.

With respect to this clone: One junction end does not reproduce the germline sequence, and a read error may be involved. The chain couples TRBV15 to TRBJ2-6, with 7 bases identical to TRBD1. The CDR3 loop spans 16 amino acids. Germline V gene sequence: CDR1 LNHNV, CDR2 YYDKDF (reference sequence). The CDR3 sequence is CATSRGDSSGANGLTF. The CDR3 DNA sequence: TGTGCCACCAGCAGAGGGGACAGCTCTGGGGCCAACGGCCTGACTTTC.

This clone has a handful of counts. The rearrangement joins TRBV7-3 to TRBJ2-2; TRBD2 is a possible D gene (6 bases). CDR1 and CDR2 (germline): SGHTA, FQGTGA. Trimming removed 5 bases at V and 1 base at J, with 11 bases between. The CDR3 has 15 amino acids. As DNA, the CDR3 is TGTGCCAGCAGCCTTAGCGGAGTGAACACCGGGGAGCTGTTTTTT. It codes for CASSLSGVNTGELFF.

This chain uses TRBV18 with TRBJ2-7; TRBD1 matches 7 bases. V gave up 5 bases and J gave up 0 bases; unmatched junction bases: 13. The CDR3 covers 17 residues. Germline lookup yields CDR1 KGHSH and CDR2 LQKENI. The CDR3, as DNA: TGTGCCAGCTCATCCACCCCTACAGGGGTTACCTCCTACGAGCAGTACTTC. It yields the protein CASSSTPTGVTSYEQYF.